This T cell receptor (beta chain) stems from a study of post-analysis software for immune sequencing data. The V and J ends lost 2 bases and 0 bases respectively, with 11 bases between them. The germline CDR1 and CDR2 sequences are SGHTA and FQGTGA. The CDR3 totals 16 residues. Worth noting for this clonotype: Its antigen is unknown.

The study, taken as a whole, reports: About 5 TRBV segments occurring more often in patients than controls included TRBV5-6, TRBV5-1 and TRBV20-1.

Unique-molecular-identifier-tagged TCR beta cDNA libraries were used. TCRdb passed the PCR reads through MiXCR, listing each CDR3 protein once. Among roughly 430,000 distinct CDR3 sequences listed, approximately 38% were seen once. The specimen was blood. The V call is TRBV7-3, the J call TRBJ2-1; D may be TRBD2 (7 bases). This TCR was recovered from a girl aged 2-10 years with multiple sclerosis. The chain's CDR3 is CASSLLGGASYNEQFF. The CDR3, as DNA: TGTGCCAGCAGCTTATTAGGGGGGGCCTCCTACAATGAGCAGTTCTTC.